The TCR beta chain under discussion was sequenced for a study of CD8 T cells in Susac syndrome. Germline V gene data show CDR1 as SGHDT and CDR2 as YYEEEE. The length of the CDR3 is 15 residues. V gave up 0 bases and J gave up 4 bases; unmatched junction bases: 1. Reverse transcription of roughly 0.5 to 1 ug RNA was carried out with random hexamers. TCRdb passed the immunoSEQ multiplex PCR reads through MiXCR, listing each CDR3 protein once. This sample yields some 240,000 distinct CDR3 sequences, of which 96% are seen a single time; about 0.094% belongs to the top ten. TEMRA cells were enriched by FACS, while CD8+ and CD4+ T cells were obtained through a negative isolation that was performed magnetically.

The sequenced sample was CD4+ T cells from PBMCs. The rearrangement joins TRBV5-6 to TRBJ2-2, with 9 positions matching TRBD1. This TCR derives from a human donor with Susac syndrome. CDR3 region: CASSLDRGPTGELFF. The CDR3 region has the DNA TGTGCCAGCAGCTTGGACAGGGGGCCCACCGGGGAGCTGTTTTTT.